This T cell receptor (beta chain) derives from a study of T cell repertoires in cytomegalovirus infection. Study-level information: CMV infection plus the matching HLA type was flagged by public TCR beta signatures. Study-level results: Based on cumulative public TCR beta family frequency, carriers of CMV plus the relevant HLA were identified. In two of eight donors, the top clonotype was HLA-C-restricted CMV-specific.

The CDR3 covers 16 residues. V gave up 7 bases and J gave up 3 bases, with 21 bases separating them. The V gene's germline CDR1 is MNHNY and CDR2 SVGAGI (reference sequence). Via MiXCR, TCRdb re-called the reads, giving one row per CDR3 protein. The repertoire holds 150,000 to 200,000 distinct CDR3 sequences, with roughly 9% as singletons. This clonotype has a count of ten or more. The target antigen is unknown. The chain recombines TRBV6-6 with TRBJ1-2; D ambiguous. This sequence was found in a human donor in good health (CMV status not recorded). Some clones in this sample may be carry-over from other donors' samples. The source material was PBMCs. This chain's CDR3 is CASTSRRYHPYYGYTF. In nucleotides, the CDR3 is TGTGCCAGCACCTCACGACGTTACCATCCGTACTATGGCTACACCTTC.